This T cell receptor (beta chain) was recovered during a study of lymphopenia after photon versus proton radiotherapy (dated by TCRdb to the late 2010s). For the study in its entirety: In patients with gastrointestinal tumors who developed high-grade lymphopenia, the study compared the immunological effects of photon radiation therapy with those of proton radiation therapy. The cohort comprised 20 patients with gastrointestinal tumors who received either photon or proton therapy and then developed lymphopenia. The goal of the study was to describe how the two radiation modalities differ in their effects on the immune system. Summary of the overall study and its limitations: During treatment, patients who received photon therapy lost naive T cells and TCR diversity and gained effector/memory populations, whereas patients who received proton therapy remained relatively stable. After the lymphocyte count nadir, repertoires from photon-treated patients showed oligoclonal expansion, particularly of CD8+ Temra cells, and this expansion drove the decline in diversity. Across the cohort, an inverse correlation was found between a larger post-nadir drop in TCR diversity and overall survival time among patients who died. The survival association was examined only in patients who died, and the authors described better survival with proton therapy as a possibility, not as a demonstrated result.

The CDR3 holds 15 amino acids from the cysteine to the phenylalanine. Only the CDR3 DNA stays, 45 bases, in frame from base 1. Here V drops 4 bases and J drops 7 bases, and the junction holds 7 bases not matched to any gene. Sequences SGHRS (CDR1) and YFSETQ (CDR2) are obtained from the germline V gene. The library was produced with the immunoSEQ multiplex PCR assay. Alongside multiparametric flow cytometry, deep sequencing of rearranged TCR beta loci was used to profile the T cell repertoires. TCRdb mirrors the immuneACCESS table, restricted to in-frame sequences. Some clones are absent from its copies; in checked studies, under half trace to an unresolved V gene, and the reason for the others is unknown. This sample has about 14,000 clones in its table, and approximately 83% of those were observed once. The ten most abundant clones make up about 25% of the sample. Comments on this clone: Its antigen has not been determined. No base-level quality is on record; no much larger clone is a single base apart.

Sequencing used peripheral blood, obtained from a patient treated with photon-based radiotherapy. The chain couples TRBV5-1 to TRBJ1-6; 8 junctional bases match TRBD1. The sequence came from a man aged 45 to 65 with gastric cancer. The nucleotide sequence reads TGCGCCAGCAGCCCGGACAGGGTCGGGAATTCACCCCTCCACTTT. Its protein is CASSPDRVGNSPLHF.